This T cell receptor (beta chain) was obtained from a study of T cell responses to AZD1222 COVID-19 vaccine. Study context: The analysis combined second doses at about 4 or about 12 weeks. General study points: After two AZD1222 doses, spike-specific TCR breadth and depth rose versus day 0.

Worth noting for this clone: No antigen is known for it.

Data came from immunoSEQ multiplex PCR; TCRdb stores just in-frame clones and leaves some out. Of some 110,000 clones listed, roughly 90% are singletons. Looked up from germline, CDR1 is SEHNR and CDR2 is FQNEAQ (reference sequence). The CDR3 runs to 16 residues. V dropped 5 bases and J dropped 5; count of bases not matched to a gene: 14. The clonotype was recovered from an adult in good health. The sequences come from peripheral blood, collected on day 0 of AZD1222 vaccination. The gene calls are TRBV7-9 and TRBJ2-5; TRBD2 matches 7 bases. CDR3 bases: TGTGCCAGCAGCCCGAAGACAGACCTCGGGGGGGAGACCCAGTACTTC. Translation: CASSPKTDLGGETQYF.